What follows is one TCR beta chain and its context. Per the germline V gene, CDR1 is MGHRA and CDR2 is YSYEKL. V lost 0 bases and J 5 bases, leaving 16 bases between the germline ends. The CDR3 runs to 16 residues. TCRdb keeps only in-frame clones here, not all; method: immunoSEQ multiplex PCR. Altogether more than 200,000 clones are present, roughly 80% being singletons, with the ten largest covering 2% to 3%. This specimen belongs to a study of blood T cell repertoires in COVID-19. Sequencing input: peripheral blood. This sequence joins TRBV4-1 and TRBJ1-2; D unclear. This sequence was found in a woman between 40 and 50 years old with active or convalescent COVID-19. CDR3 amino acids: CASSQERSTAGYGYTF. Written as DNA, the CDR3 is TGCGCCAGCAGCCAAGAAAGGTCCACCGCGGGATATGGCTACACCTTC.